These 14 T cell receptor beta chains share one sample of origin, sequenced in a study of blood T cell repertoires in COVID-19. Data came from immunoSEQ multiplex PCR; TCRdb stores just in-frame clones and leaves some out. The data hold 70,000 to 95,000 clones, with 75% to 85% observed a single time. Sequenced sample: peripheral blood. These receptors originate from a woman aged 40 to 49 with active or convalescent COVID-19.

The CDR3 coding sequence is TGTGCCAGCAGCACCGCCGGGACACTCATTTATGGCTACACCTTC. Its protein is CASSTAGTLIYGYTF. This rearrangement joins TRBV21-1 to TRBJ1-2; the table gives TRBD1 as D, unverified against the DNA. TRBV21-1 is a listed pseudogene. This CDR3 comprises 15 residues.

V usage is TRBV14 and J usage is TRBJ1-3, with D unresolved. The CDR3 is 13 residues long. Per germline, CDR1 SGHDN and CDR2 FVKESK. V lost 6 bases, J lost 0 bases, and 6 bases lay in between. The CDR3 sequence is CASRPLSGNTIYF. The CDR3 region has the DNA TGTGCCAGCAGGCCACTCTCTGGAAACACCATATATTTT.

This rearrangement joins TRBV7-2 to TRBJ2-5; D remains unclear. The CDR3 runs to 14 residues. Per the germline V gene, CDR1 is SGHTA and CDR2 is FQGNSA. Trimming left V 1 base short and J 4 bases short, with 10 bases between. The CDR3 DNA reads TGTGCCAGCAGCTTAGTACCGGGTTCAGAGACCCAGTACTTC. Its translation is CASSLVPGSETQYF.

The rearrangement links TRBV2 to TRBJ2-7, with 9 positions matching TRBD1. CDR3 size: 15 residues. Germline V lookup: CDR1 SNHLY, CDR2 FYNNEI. The V and J ends lost 5 bases and 0 bases, in that order; junction bases with no gene match: 5. In DNA, the CDR3 is TGTGCCAGCAGTCAGGACAGGGGAGCCTCCTACGAGCAGTACTTC. Translating gives CASSQDRGASYEQYF.

This clone was detected a few times. This sample includes further DNA sequences coding for the same CDR3. This chain uses TRBV18 with TRBJ1-1; D is perhaps TRBD1 (6 bases). V was trimmed by 2 bases and J by 0 bases, leaving 10 bases between them. The CDR3 runs to 15 residues. CDR1 is KGHSH and CDR2 is LQKENI in the germline V gene. CDR3 DNA: TGTGCCAGCTCACCAGGGGCAGGGGTGAACACTGAAGCTTTCTTT. Its translation: CASSPGAGVNTEAFF.

This rearrangement joins TRBV15 to TRBJ2-5; 8 bases fit TRBD2. The CDR3 totals 16 residues. Germline V gene lookup returns CDR1 LNHNV and CDR2 YYDKDF (reference sequence). Unmatched junction bases numbered 7, after V lost 3 bases and J lost 1 base. The CDR3 loop reads CATSREKRGPQETQYF. In DNA, the CDR3 is TGTGCCACCAGCAGGGAAAAGCGGGGGCCCCAAGAGACCCAGTACTTC.

The chain couples TRBV12-5 to TRBJ2-7; a weak D match, TRBD2 (6 bases). The V end was cut by 6 bases, the J end by 2 bases, with 11 bases between. Germline assignment: CDR1 LGHNT and CDR2 FRNRAP. This CDR3 has 13 residues. The CDR3: CASGPGLTYEQYF. The DNA of the CDR3 is TGTGCTAGTGGCCCGGGACTCACCTACGAGCAGTACTTC.

This chain uses TRBV7-2 with TRBJ2-3; D perhaps matches TRBD2 (6 bases). With 7 bases removed from V and 5 bases from J, the gap between germline ends came to 13 bases. Germline V gene lookup returns CDR1 SGHTA and CDR2 FQGNSA. The CDR3 consists of 13 residues. CDR3 region: CASTFGGLDTQYF. In nucleotides, the CDR3 is TGTGCCAGCACATTCGGGGGACTAGATACGCAGTATTTT.

CDR3 nucleotide sequence: TGTGCCATCAGTGAGTCTGGAGGGGTCGGCAATCAGCCCCAGCATTTT. Translated, it gives CAISESGGVGNQPQHF. The chain recombines TRBV10-3 with TRBJ1-5; weak D call: TRBD1 (5 bases). This CDR3 has 16 amino acids. Germline V gene lookup returns CDR1 ENHRY and CDR2 SYGVKD. The ends were cut back, 0 bases at V and 2 bases at J, with 11 bases in the middle.

The chain couples TRBV5-5 to TRBJ2-7, with 15 bases that match TRBD2. CDR1 and CDR2 from the germline V gene are SGHKS and YYEKEE (reference sequence). This CDR3 comprises 19 residues. The V and J ends lost 2 bases and 1 base, in that order; junction bases with no gene match: 10. CDR3 sequence reads: CASSLRTSGRAYGSYEQYF. CDR3 coding DNA: TGTGCCAGCAGCTTACGGACTAGCGGGAGGGCCTATGGTTCCTACGAGCAGTACTTC.

The gene calls are TRBV28 and TRBJ2-7, with D tentatively TRBD1 (6 bases). V dropped 5 bases and J dropped 2 bases, with 16 bases sitting between them. Germline CDR1 reads MDHEN; CDR2 reads SYDVKM. There are 15 residues in the CDR3. CDR3 amino acids: CASSPGTRRPYEQYF. CDR3 in DNA: TGTGCCAGCAGTCCAGGGACAAGGCGTCCCTACGAGCAGTACTTC.

This chain uses TRBV7-9 with TRBJ2-1, with 12 bases matching TRBD2. Unmatched junction bases numbered 12, after V lost 4 bases and J lost 14 bases. Germline lookup yields CDR1 SEHNR and CDR2 FQNEAQ (reference sequence). The CDR3 has 15 amino acids. CDR3 bases: TGTGCCAGCAGCTCCCTACTAGCGGGAGGAACATCCGAGTTCTTC. Its protein is CASSSLLAGGTSEFF.

The chain carries TRBV6-2 or TRBV6-3 and TRBJ1-5; D might be TRBD1 (5 bases). V gave up 4 bases and J gave up 7 bases, with 11 bases separating them. CDR1 is MNHEY and CDR2 is SVGEGT in the germline V gene. The CDR3 extends over 13 amino acids. CDR3 sequence reads: CASSWTRSQPQHF. DNA of the CDR3: TGTGCCAGCAGTTGGACACGGAGCCAGCCCCAGCATTTT.

The chain combines TRBV10-2 with TRBJ2-3; D may be TRBD2 (6 bases). Germline V lookup: CDR1 WSHSY, CDR2 SAAADI. The CDR3 runs to 14 residues. Trimming took off 6 bases at V and 2 bases at J, with 12 bases between the two ends. The CDR3 coding sequence is TGCGCCAGCAGGCGGAGGGGCTTCACAGATACGCAGTATTTT. As protein: CASRRRGFTDTQYF.